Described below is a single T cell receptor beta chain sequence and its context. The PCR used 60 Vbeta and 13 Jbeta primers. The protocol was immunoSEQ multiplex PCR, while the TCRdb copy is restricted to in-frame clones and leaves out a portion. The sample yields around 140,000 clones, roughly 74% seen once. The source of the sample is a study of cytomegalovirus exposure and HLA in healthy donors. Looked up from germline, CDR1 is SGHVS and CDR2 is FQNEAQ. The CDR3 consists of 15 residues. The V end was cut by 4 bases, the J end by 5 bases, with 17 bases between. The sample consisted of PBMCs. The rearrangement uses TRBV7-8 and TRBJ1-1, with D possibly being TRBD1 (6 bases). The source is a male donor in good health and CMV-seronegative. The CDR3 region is CASSSVGRGDTEAFF. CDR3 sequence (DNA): TGTGCCAGCAGCTCAGTGGGCAGGGGAGATACTGAAGCTTTCTTT.